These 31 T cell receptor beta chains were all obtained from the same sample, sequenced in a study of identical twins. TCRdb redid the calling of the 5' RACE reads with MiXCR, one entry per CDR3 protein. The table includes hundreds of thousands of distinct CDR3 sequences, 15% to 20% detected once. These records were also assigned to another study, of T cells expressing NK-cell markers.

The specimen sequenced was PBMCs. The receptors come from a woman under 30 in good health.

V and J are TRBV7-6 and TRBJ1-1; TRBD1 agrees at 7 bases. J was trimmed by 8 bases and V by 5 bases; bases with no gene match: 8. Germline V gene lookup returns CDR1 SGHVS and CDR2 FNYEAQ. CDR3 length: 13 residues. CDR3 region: CASSPQTGSEAFF. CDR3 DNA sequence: TGTGCCAGCAGCCCCCAGACAGGGTCAGAAGCTTTCTTT.

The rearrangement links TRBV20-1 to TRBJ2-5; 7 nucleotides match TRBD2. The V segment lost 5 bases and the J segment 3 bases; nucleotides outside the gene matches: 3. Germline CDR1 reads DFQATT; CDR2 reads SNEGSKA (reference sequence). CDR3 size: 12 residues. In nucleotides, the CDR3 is TGCAGTGCTTCCGGGACTAAAGAGACCCAGTACTTC. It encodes CSASGTKETQYF.

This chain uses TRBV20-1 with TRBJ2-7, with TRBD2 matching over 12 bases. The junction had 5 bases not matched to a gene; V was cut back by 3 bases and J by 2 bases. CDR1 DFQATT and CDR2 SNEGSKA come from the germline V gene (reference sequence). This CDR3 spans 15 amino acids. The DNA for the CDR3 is TGCAGTGCTAGGCCGACTAGCGGGGGCACCTACGAGCAGTACTTC. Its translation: CSARPTSGGTYEQYF.

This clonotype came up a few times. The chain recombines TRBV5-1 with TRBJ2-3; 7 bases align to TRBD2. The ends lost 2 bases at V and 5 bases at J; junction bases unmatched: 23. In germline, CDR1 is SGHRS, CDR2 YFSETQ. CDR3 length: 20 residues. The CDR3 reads CASSFARRGGWDYVGDTQYF. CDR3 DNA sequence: TGCGCCAGCAGCTTTGCTAGGCGCGGGGGTTGGGATTACGTGGGAGATACGCAGTATTTT.

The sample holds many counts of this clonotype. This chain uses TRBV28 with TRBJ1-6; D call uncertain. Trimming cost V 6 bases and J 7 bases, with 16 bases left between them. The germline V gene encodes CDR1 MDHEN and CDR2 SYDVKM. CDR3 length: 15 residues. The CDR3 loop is CASRTTALYNSPLHF. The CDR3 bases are TGTGCCAGCAGGACCACCGCACTTTACAATTCACCCCTCCACTTT.

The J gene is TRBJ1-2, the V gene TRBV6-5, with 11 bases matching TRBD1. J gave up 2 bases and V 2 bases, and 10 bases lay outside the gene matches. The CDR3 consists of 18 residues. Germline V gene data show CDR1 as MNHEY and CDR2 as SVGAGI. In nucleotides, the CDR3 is TGTGCCAGCAGTTACACGTATCCGCGGGACAGGGGGAACTATGGCTACACCTTC. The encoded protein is CASSYTYPRDRGNYGYTF.

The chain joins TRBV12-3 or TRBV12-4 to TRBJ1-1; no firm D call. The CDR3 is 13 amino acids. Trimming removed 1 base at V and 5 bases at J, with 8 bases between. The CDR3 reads CASSLERLTEAFF. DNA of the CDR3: TGTGCCAGCAGTTTAGAACGGTTAACTGAAGCTTTCTTT.

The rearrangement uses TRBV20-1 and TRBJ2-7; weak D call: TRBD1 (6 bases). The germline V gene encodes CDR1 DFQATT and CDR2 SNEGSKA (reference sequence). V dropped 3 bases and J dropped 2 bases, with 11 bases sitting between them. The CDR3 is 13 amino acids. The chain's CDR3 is CSASRTVPYEQYF. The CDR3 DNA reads TGCAGTGCTAGCAGGACAGTTCCCTACGAGCAGTACTTC.

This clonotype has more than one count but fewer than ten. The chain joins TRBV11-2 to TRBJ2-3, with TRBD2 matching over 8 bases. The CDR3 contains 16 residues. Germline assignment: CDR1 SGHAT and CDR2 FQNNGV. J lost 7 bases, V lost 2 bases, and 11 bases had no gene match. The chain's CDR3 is CASSLMGGQRGYTQYF. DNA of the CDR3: TGTGCCAGCAGCTTAATGGGAGGACAGCGGGGGTATACGCAGTATTTT.

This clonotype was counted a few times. The CDR3, as DNA: TGTGCCAGCAGTCCTCCCTTGTGGGGGAACTATGGCTACACCTTC. Translated: CASSPPLWGNYGYTF. The chain joins TRBV12-3 or TRBV12-4 to TRBJ1-2; tentative D call: TRBD1 (5 bases). The V end lost 5 bases, the J end lost 2 bases, and 15 bases lay between the germline ends. The CDR3 length is 15 residues.

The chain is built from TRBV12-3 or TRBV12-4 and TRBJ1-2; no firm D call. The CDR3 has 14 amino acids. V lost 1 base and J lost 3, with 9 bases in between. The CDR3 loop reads CASSLGRHYYGYTF. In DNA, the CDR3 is TGTGCCAGCAGTTTAGGGAGACACTACTATGGCTACACCTTC.

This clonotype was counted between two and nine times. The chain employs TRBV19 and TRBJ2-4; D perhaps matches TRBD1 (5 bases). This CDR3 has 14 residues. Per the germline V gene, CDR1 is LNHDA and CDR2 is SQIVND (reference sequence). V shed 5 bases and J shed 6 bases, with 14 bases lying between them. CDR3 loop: CASSLRQQPNIQYF. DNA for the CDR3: TGTGCCAGTAGTCTCCGACAGCAACCAAACATTCAGTACTTC.

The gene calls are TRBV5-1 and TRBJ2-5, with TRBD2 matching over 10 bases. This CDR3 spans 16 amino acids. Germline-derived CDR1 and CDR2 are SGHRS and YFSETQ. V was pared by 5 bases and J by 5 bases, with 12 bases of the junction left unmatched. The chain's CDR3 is CASSHSLLTSGETQYF. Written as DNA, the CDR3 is TGCGCCAGCAGTCATAGTCTACTGACTAGCGGGGAGACCCAGTACTTC.

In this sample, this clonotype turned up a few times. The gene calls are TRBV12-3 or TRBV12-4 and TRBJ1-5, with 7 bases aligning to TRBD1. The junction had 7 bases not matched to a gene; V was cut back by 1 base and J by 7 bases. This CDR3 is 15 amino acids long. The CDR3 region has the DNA TGTGCCAGCAGTTTAGAGACAGGGAAACCCCAGCCCCAGCATTTT. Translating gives CASSLETGKPQPQHF.

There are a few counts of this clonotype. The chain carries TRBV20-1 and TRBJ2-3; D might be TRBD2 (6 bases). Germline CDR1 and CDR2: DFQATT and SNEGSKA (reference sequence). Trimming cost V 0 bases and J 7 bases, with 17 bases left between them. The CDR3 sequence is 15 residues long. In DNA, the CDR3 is TGCAGTGCTAGAGATCAACTCGGGAGTACGCATACGCAGTATTTT. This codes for CSARDQLGSTHTQYF.

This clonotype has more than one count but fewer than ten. The CDR3 nucleotides read TGTGCCAGCAGCTGGGGGACTAGCGCTGACAATGAGCAGTTCTTC. Translated: CASSWGTSADNEQFF. The chain combines TRBV5-6 with TRBJ2-1, with TRBD2 matching over 10 bases. The CDR3 spans 15 residues. CDR1 SGHDT and CDR2 YYEEEE come from the germline V gene. V lost 3 bases to trimming and J lost 5 bases; unmatched junction nucleotides: 5.

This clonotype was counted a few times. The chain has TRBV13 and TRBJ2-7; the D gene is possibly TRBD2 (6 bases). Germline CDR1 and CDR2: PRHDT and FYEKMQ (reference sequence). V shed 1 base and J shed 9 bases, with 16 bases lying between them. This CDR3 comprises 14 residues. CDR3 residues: CASSLVRDPAWQYF. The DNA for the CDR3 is TGTGCCAGCAGCTTAGTGCGGGACCCTGCGTGGCAGTACTTC.

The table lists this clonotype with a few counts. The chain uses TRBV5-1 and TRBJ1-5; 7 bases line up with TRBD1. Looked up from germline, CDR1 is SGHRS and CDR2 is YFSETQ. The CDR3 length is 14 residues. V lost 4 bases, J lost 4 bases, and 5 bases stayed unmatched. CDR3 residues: CASSLGQENQPQHF. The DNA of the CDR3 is TGCGCCAGCAGCCTAGGACAGGAGAATCAGCCCCAGCATTTT.

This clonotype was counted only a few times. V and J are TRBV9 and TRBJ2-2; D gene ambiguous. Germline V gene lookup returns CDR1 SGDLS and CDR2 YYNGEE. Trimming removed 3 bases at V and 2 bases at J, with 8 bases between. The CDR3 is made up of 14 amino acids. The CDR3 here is CASSATSNTGELFF. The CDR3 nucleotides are TGTGCCAGCAGCGCGACTTCAAACACCGGGGAGCTGTTTTTT.

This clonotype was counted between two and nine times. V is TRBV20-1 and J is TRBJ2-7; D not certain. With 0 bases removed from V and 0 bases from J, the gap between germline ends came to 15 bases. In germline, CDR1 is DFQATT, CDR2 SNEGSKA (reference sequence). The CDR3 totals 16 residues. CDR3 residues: CSARDDTAAGSYEQYF. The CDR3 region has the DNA TGCAGTGCTAGAGATGATACGGCGGCCGGCTCCTACGAGCAGTACTTC.

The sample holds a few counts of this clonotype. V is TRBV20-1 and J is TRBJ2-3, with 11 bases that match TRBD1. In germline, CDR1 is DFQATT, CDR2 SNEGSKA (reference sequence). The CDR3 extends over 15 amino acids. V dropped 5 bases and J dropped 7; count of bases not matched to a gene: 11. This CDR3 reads CSAQGTGGASHTQYF. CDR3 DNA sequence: TGCAGTGCTCAAGGGACAGGGGGTGCTTCACATACGCAGTATTTT.

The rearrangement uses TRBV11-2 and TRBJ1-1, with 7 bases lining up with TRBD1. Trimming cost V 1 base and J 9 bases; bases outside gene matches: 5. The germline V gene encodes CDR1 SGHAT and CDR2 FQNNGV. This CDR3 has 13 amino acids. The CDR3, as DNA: TGTGCCAGCAGCTTAGGGGGACAGTCTAAAGCTTTCTTT. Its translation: CASSLGGQSKAFF.

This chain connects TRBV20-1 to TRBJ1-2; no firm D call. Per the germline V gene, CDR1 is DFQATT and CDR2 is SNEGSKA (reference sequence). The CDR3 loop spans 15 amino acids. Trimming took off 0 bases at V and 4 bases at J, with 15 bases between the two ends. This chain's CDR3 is CSARDQVYSLYGYTF. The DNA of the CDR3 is TGCAGTGCTAGAGATCAGGTGTACTCCCTCTATGGCTACACCTTC.

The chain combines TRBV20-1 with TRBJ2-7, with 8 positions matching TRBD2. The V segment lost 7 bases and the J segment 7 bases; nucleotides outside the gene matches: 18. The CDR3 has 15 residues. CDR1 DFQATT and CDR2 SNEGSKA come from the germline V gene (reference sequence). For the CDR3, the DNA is TGCAGTGGCGTCGGATGGACTAGCCGGGGTTTGGAGCAGTACTTC. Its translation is CSGVGWTSRGLEQYF.

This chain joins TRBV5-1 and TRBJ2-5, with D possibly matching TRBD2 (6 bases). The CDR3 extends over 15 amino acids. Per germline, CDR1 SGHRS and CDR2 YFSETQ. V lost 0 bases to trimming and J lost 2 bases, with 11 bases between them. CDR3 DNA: TGCGCCAGCAGCTTGGATAGCGGCGTACAAGAGACCCAGTACTTC. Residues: CASSLDSGVQETQYF.

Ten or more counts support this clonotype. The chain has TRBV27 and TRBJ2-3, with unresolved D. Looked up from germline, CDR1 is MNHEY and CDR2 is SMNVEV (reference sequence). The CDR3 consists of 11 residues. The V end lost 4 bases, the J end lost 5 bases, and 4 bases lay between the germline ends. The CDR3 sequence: CASSSQDTQYF. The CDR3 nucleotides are TGTGCCAGCAGTTCGCAAGATACGCAGTATTTT.

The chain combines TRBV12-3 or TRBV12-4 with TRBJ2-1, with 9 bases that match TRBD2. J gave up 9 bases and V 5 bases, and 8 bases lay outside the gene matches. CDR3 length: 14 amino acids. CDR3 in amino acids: CASSHSGGDSEQFF. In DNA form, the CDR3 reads TGTGCCAGCAGTCATAGCGGGGGTGACAGTGAGCAGTTCTTC.

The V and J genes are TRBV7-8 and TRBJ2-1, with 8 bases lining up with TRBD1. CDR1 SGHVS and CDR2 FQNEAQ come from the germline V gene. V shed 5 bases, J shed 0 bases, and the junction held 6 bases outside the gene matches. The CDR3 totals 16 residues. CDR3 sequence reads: CASSQGAGPSYNEQFF. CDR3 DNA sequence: TGTGCCAGCAGCCAGGGGGCGGGACCCTCCTACAATGAGCAGTTCTTC. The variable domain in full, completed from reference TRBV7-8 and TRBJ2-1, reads GAGVSQSPRYKVAKRGQDVALRCDPISGHVSLFWYQQALGQGPEFLTYFQNEAQLDKSGLPSDRFFAERPEGSVSTLKIQRTQQEDSAVYLCASSQGAGPSYNEQFFGPGTRLTVL.

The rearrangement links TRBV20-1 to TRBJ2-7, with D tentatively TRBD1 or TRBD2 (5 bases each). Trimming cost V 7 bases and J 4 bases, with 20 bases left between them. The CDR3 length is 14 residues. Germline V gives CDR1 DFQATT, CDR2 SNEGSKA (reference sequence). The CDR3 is CSVITGTLRYEQYF. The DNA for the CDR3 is TGCAGTGTCATAACCGGGACGTTGCGTTACGAGCAGTACTTC.

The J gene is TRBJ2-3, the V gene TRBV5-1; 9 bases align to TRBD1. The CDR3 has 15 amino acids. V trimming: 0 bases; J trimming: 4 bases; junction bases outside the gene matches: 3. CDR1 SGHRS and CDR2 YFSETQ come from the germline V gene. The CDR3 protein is CASSLGDRAPDTQYF. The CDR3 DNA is TGCGCCAGCAGCTTGGGGGACAGGGCCCCAGATACGCAGTATTTT.

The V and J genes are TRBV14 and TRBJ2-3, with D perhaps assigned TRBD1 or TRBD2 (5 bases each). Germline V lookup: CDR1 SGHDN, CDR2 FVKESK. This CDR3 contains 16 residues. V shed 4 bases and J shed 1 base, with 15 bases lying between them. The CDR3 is CASSPLRDPRTDTQYF. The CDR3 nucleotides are TGTGCCAGCAGCCCTCTCCGGGACCCCCGCACAGATACGCAGTATTTT.